The 5 T cell receptor beta chains presented below share a single source sample, sequenced in a study of identical twins. A single record per CDR3 protein comes from TCRdb applying MiXCR to the 5' RACE reads. The top ten clones hold more than 3.5% of a sample with 200,000 to 250,000 distinct CDR3 sequences, approximately 12% of them seen once. This same sample was also taken into another study, of yellow fever vaccine responses in identical twins.

Sequencing was done on a sample of memory (CD45RO+) T cells sorted from blood. These receptors came from a woman under 30 in good health.

This clonotype has a count of ten or more. The chain is built from TRBV11-1 and TRBJ2-5; a weak D match, TRBD2 (5 bases). The V end was cut by 5 bases, the J end by 4 bases, with 17 bases between. Germline CDR1 and CDR2: SGHAT and FQDESV (reference sequence). CDR3 length equals 15 residues. CDR3 residues: CASSLGERDSETQYF. CDR3 coding DNA: TGTGCCAGCAGCCTTGGGGAGAGGGATTCAGAGACCCAGTACTTC.

The chain employs TRBV30 and TRBJ2-1; D might be TRBD2 (6 bases). CDR3 length equals 14 residues. Germline lookup yields CDR1 GTSNPN and CDR2 SVGIG (reference sequence). The V end lost 1 base, the J end lost 4 bases, and 11 bases lay between the germline ends. The CDR3, as DNA: TGTGCCTGGAGTGGGACTAACATTTACAATGAGCAGTTCTTC. Translating gives CAWSGTNIYNEQFF.

This clonotype has just a few counts. The CDR3 nucleotides read TGCGCCAGCAGCGGGGTCGGCGGAGTAGATACGCAGTATTTT. As protein: CASSGVGGVDTQYF. V is TRBV5-1 and J is TRBJ2-3; D is ambiguous. The CDR3 is made up of 14 amino acids. From germline, CDR1 is SGHRS and CDR2 YFSETQ. Trimming cost V 4 bases and J 5 bases, with 14 bases left between them. Supplemented by reference TRBV5-1 and TRBJ2-3, the full variable domain reads KAGVTQTPRYLIKTRGQQVTLSCSPISGHRSVSWYQQTPGQGLQFLFEYFSETQRNKGNFPGRFSGRQFSNSRSEMNVSTLELGDSALYLCASSGVGGVDTQYFGPGTRLTVL.

Ten or more counts support this clonotype. The genes are TRBV6-4 and TRBJ2-1, with TRBD1 as a possible D gene (6 bases). The CDR3 has 16 amino acids. Trimming took off 5 bases at V and 0 bases at J, with 14 bases between the two ends. CDR1 and CDR2 (germline): MRHNA, SNTAGT. The CDR3, as DNA: TGTGCCAGCAGTTTACAGGGAAGCGGCTCCTACAATGAGCAGTTCTTC. It encodes CASSLQGSGSYNEQFF.

At least ten counts were recorded for this clonotype. The chain links TRBV3-1 to TRBJ1-5; no clear D gene. CDR1 is LGHDT and CDR2 is YNNKEL in the germline V gene (reference sequence). V lost 0 bases and J lost 6, with 6 bases in between. CDR3 size: 13 residues. The CDR3 loop reads CASSQDLSQPQHF. CDR3 sequence (DNA): TGTGCCAGCAGCCAAGATCTATCTCAGCCCCAGCATTTT.